The next 23 T cell receptor beta chains were all read from a single sample in a study of cytomegalovirus exposure and HLA in healthy donors. Profiled with immunoSEQ multiplex PCR; TCRdb holds only in-frame clones, not every one. Of about 79,000 clones in the sample, more than 85% were seen once. The specimen sequenced was PBMCs. The receptors stem from a woman aged 30 to 39 in good health and CMV-seronegative.

The chain uses TRBV30 and TRBJ2-3, with TRBD2 matching over 9 bases. The length of the CDR3 is 14 residues. Germline V gene data show CDR1 as GTSNPN and CDR2 as SVGIG (reference sequence). Trimming removed 7 bases from V and 1 base from J; junction bases left unmatched: 6. The CDR3 reads CAFQKRGGTDTQYF. CDR3 nucleotides: TGTGCCTTTCAGAAGCGGGGGGGCACAGATACGCAGTATTTT.

The chain joins TRBV6-1 to TRBJ2-7, with 7 bases fitting TRBD2. The CDR3 length is 13 residues. CDR1 and CDR2 from the germline V gene are MNHNS and SASEGT. V was clipped by 7 bases and J by 2 bases; unmatched bases: 5. The CDR3 protein is CASKSSGPYEQYF. The CDR3 DNA is TGTGCCAGCAAGTCTAGCGGACCCTACGAGCAGTACTTC.

The V gene is TRBV10-1, the J gene TRBJ1-4; D is perhaps TRBD1 (5 bases). The ends were cut back, 7 bases at V and 4 bases at J, with 16 bases in the middle. Looked up from germline, CDR1 is WNHNN and CDR2 is SYGVQD (reference sequence). The CDR3 is 15 residues long. CDR3 amino acids: CASILMGGVNEKLFF. The CDR3 DNA is TGCGCCAGCATCTTGATGGGGGGAGTTAATGAAAAACTGTTTTTT.

CDR3 nucleotide sequence: TGCGCCAGCAGCCCCCTTAGTCATAGCACAGATACGCAGTATTTT. Translated: CASSPLSHSTDTQYF. The gene calls are TRBV5-1 and TRBJ2-3; no clear D gene. V was pared by 4 bases and J by 0 bases, with 12 bases between. This CDR3 has 15 amino acids. Germline V gene data show CDR1 as SGHRS and CDR2 as YFSETQ.

The chain is built from TRBV30 and TRBJ1-2; D might be TRBD1 (5 bases). Germline CDR1 is GTSNPN and CDR2 is SVGIG (reference sequence). Trimming cost V 4 bases and J 2 bases, with 11 bases left between them. The length of the CDR3 is 13 residues. The chain's CDR3 is CAWIARGNYGYTF. DNA of the CDR3: TGTGCCTGGATCGCCCGGGGGAACTATGGCTACACCTTC.

Regarding this clone: At one end, the junction sequence differs from germline, possibly due to a read error. The gene calls are TRBV12-5 and TRBJ1-2; no reliable D call. The CDR3 contains 15 residues. Germline lookup yields CDR1 LGHNT and CDR2 FRNRAP. CDR3 amino acids: CASGLVGGQIYRYTF. The CDR3 bases are TGTGCTAGTGGTTTGGTAGGAGGGCAGATCTATCGCTACACCTTC.

The chain links TRBV4-1 to TRBJ1-2; D is ambiguous. The CDR3 totals 16 residues. CDR1 is MGHRA and CDR2 is YSYEKL in the germline V gene. V was shortened by 0 bases and J by 4 bases, with 15 bases between the two germline ends. CDR3 sequence reads: CASSQEFVEERYGYTF. CDR3 DNA: TGCGCCAGCAGCCAAGAATTTGTCGAGGAGCGCTATGGCTACACCTTC.

The genes are TRBV2 and TRBJ2-5, with TRBD1 matching 10 bases. Per the germline V gene, CDR1 is SNHLY and CDR2 is FYNNEI. The CDR3 has 18 residues. J lost 2 bases, V lost 4 bases, and 13 bases had no gene match. Here the CDR3 DNA reads TGTGCCAGCAGTGTTTCCCCCTTCCCGGGACAGGGGCAAGAGACCCAGTACTTC. It yields the protein CASSVSPFPGQGQETQYF. The full variable domain, its missing parts supplied by reference TRBV2 and TRBJ2-5, is EPEVTQTPSHQVTQMGQEVILRCVPISNHLYFYWYRQILGQKVEFLVSFYNNEISEKSEIFDDQFSVERPDGSNFTLKIRSTKLEDSAMYFCASSVSPFPGQGQETQYFGPGTRLLVL.

The CDR3: CSGEGTGASSYNEQFF. The CDR3 nucleotides read TGCAGCGGAGAAGGGACAGGGGCCAGCTCCTACAATGAGCAGTTCTTC. This sequence joins TRBV29-1 and TRBJ2-1; 10 nucleotides align to TRBD1. The V and J ends lost 7 bases and 0 bases, in that order; junction bases with no gene match: 9. The CDR3 is made up of 16 amino acids. Germline CDR1 and CDR2: SQVTM and ANQGSEA.

This rearrangement joins TRBV2 to TRBJ1-5, with D perhaps matching TRBD1 (6 bases). Germline V gene lookup returns CDR1 SNHLY and CDR2 FYNNEI. The CDR3 extends over 15 amino acids. V lost 4 bases and J 2 bases, leaving 12 bases between the germline ends. As DNA, the CDR3 is TGTGCCAGCAGTGTGGCAGGGGTTGGCAATCAGCCCCAGCATTTT. Translation: CASSVAGVGNQPQHF.

The gene calls are TRBV29-1 and TRBJ1-1; D is unresolved. Trimming pared 6 bases from V and 9 bases from J, leaving 14 bases between. This CDR3 contains 11 residues. Germline V gene data show CDR1 as SQVTM and CDR2 as ANQGSEA. CDR3 DNA sequence: TGCAGCGTGACGGACGGGGTTCAAGCTTTCTTT. This gives the protein CSVTDGVQAFF.

The V gene is TRBV6-6, the J gene TRBJ2-6, with 7 nucleotides matching TRBD1. The CDR3 totals 15 residues. Germline trimming cut 5 bases from V and 2 bases from J; bases unmatched to any gene: 3. Germline V CDR1 and CDR2: MNHNY, SVGAGI (reference sequence). CDR3 bases: TGTGCCAGCAGTCAAACAGGGGCTGGGGCCAACGTCCTGACTTTC. Protein sequence: CASSQTGAGANVLTF.

V is TRBV6-5 and J is TRBJ1-1, with a weak D call TRBD1 (5 bases). The CDR3 extends over 13 amino acids. In germline, CDR1 is MNHEY, CDR2 SVGAGI. With 5 bases removed from V and 5 bases from J, the gap between germline ends came to 12 bases. CDR3 sequence (DNA): TGTGCCAGCAGTAAGCAGGGCAGGACTGAAGCTTTCTTT. Translated: CASSKQGRTEAFF.

Here the CDR3 DNA reads TGTGCCAGCAGCTTGGCACAAGAGACCCAGTACTTC. Amino acid sequence: CASSLAQETQYF. The chain is built from TRBV5-4 and TRBJ2-5; no clear D. This CDR3 comprises 12 residues. CDR1 and CDR2 (germline): SGHNT, YYREEE (reference sequence). Trimming shortened V by 0 bases and J by 2 bases, and 2 bases separated the two germline ends.

The J gene is TRBJ2-7, the V gene TRBV19; 12 bases agree with TRBD1. CDR3 length: 15 residues. V was clipped by 6 bases and J by 2 bases; unmatched bases: 5. Germline V lookup: CDR1 LNHDA, CDR2 SQIVND (reference sequence). CDR3: CASRPGQGAPYEQYF. As DNA, the CDR3 is TGTGCCAGTAGGCCGGGACAGGGGGCTCCCTACGAGCAGTACTTC.

The chain recombines TRBV6-5 with TRBJ2-7; possibly TRBD2 for D (5 bases). Germline loops: CDR1 MNHEY, CDR2 SVGAGI. Trimming stripped 5 bases from V and 6 bases from J, with 11 bases between. The CDR3 spans 12 residues. CDR3 coding DNA: TGTGCCAGCAGTGGACTTGCCGGCGAGCAGTACTTC. Translating it yields CASSGLAGEQYF.

This chain links TRBV5-4 with TRBJ2-7; TRBD1 matches 10 bases. The germline V gene has CDR1 SGHNT and CDR2 YYREEE (reference sequence). The CDR3 is 15 residues long. Germline trimming cut 2 bases from V and 2 bases from J; bases unmatched to any gene: 4. The CDR3 DNA is TGTGCCAGCAGCTTCGGGACAGGGGCACCCTACGAGCAGTACTTC. This gives the protein CASSFGTGAPYEQYF.

V is TRBV5-1 and J is TRBJ1-3; 8 nucleotides match TRBD1. Germline V lookup: CDR1 SGHRS, CDR2 YFSETQ. Trimming took 3 bases from V and 4 from J; bases not matched to a gene: 12. The CDR3 runs 17 residues. CDR3 sequence (DNA): TGCGCCAGCAGCTACGACGGACAGGGTATCTCCGGAAACACCATATATTTT. The encoded protein is CASSYDGQGISGNTIYF.

This clone was detected once. The chain joins TRBV9 to TRBJ1-3; the D gene is possibly TRBD1 (5 bases). The CDR3 is 15 residues long. Trimming pared 8 bases from V and 0 bases from J, leaving 15 bases between. CDR1 and CDR2 (germline): SGDLS, YYNGEE. As DNA, the CDR3 is TGTGCCAGTGCCCTCACGGGGGACTCTGGAAACACCATATATTTT. This encodes CASALTGDSGNTIYF.

This clone was seen only once. V and J are TRBV6-1 and TRBJ2-5; TRBD1 is a possible D gene (5 bases). V lost 4 bases and J lost 2, with 20 bases in between. Germline V gene sequence: CDR1 MNHNS, CDR2 SASEGT. This CDR3 has 17 amino acids. The CDR3 reads CASSVPWGMAGQETQYF. The DNA of the CDR3 is TGTGCCAGCAGTGTTCCCTGGGGTATGGCAGGGCAAGAGACCCAGTACTTC.

The chain's CDR3 is CASSDRLTGGHQPQHF. CDR3 nucleotides: TGTGCCAGCAGTGATAGGCTGACAGGGGGACATCAGCCCCAGCATTTT. V is TRBV2 and J is TRBJ1-5, with 9 nucleotides matching TRBD1. The junction had 8 bases not matched to a gene; V was cut back by 3 bases and J by 5 bases. This CDR3 has 16 residues. The germline CDR1 and CDR2 sequences are SNHLY and FYNNEI.

The chain carries TRBV7-2 and TRBJ1-1; a weak D match, TRBD1 (6 bases). This CDR3 is 13 amino acids long. V was pared by 6 bases and J by 5 bases, with 13 bases between. CDR1 is SGHTA and CDR2 is FQGNSA in the germline V gene. CDR3 sequence reads: CASRRGGGTEAFF. The DNA of the CDR3 is TGTGCCAGCAGGCGAGGGGGGGGGACTGAAGCTTTCTTT. The complete variable domain, with remaining parts taken from reference TRBV7-2 and TRBJ1-1, reads GAGVSQSPSNKVTEKGKDVELRCDPISGHTALYWYRQSLGQGLEFLIYFQGNSAPDKSGLPSDRFSAERTGGSVSTLTIQRTQQEDSAVYLCASRRGGGTEAFFGQGTRLTVV.

The chain combines TRBV28 with TRBJ2-7; 7 positions match TRBD1. Germline loops: CDR1 MDHEN, CDR2 SYDVKM. V gave up 5 bases and J gave up 6 bases; unmatched junction bases: 10. The CDR3 loop spans 14 amino acids. As DNA, the CDR3 is TGTGCCAGCAGTCAAATACAGGGGATGCTCGAGCAGTACTTC. This codes for CASSQIQGMLEQYF.